These 3 T cell receptor beta chains originate from one sample sequenced in a study of T cells in localized non-small cell lung cancer. Sequencing used immunoSEQ multiplex PCR; TCRdb keeps in-frame clones, though not all of them. The sample holds 55,000 to 65,000 clones, roughly 90% seen once. This specimen was peripheral blood, taken before any cancer treatment. The receptors stem from a man aged 40 to 75 with stage I squamous cell lung carcinoma.

This chain joins TRBV5-1 and TRBJ2-3, with D uncertain. CDR1 SGHRS and CDR2 YFSETQ come from the germline V gene. The CDR3 totals 14 residues. V was trimmed by 3 bases and J by 2 bases, leaving 10 bases between them. CDR3 nucleotides: TGCGCCAGCAGCTCCCTGGCCAACACAGATACGCAGTATTTT. Protein sequence: CASSSLANTDTQYF.

The chain recombines TRBV7-3 with TRBJ2-5; TRBD1 aligns across 10 bases. Losses at the gene ends were 5 bases for V and 6 bases for J; bases not matched to a gene: 9. This CDR3 region has 15 residues. Germline CDR1 SGHTA, CDR2 FQGTGA. The CDR3 coding sequence is TGTGCCAGCAGCCCCGCTGGGGGACAGGGGCAGACCCAGTACTTC. Protein: CASSPAGGQGQTQYF.

The chain combines TRBV30 with TRBJ2-1; D is ambiguous. The CDR3 loop spans 13 amino acids. The germline CDR1 and CDR2 sequences are GTSNPN and SVGIG (reference sequence). The V gene lost 0 bases and the J gene lost 4 bases, with 7 bases spanning the gap. The CDR3 is CAWSVGRYNEQFF. CDR3 DNA sequence: TGTGCCTGGAGTGTGGGCCGGTACAATGAGCAGTTCTTC.